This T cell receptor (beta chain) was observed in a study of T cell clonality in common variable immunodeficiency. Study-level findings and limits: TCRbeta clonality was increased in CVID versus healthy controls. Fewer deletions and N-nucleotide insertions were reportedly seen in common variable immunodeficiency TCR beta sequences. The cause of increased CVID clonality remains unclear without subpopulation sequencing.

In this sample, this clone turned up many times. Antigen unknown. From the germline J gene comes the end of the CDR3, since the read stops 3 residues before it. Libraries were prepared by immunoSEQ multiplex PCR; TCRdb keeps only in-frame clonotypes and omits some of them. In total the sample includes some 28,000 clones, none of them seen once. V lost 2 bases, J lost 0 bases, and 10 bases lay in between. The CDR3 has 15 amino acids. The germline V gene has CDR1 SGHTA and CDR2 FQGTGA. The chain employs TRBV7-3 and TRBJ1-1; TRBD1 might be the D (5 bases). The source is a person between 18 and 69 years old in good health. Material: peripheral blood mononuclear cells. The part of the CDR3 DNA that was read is TGTGCCAGCAGCTTATTCGGGGGGATGAACACTGAA. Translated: CASSLFGGMNTE. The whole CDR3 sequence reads CASSLFGGMNTEAFF.